This TCR beta chain was profiled in a study of read filtering for tumor transcriptome and immune sequencing. Study-level background: Patients were approximately 17 male and 11 to 15 female, mean age roughly 70 years, range about 47 to 80. R-ISS stage counts were 8 for I, about 15 for II, 6 or 7 for III. Study-level findings and limits: The CD138-negative fraction was mixed bone marrow immune cells, not pure T cells.

CDR3 size: 15 residues. The V and J ends lost 5 bases and 0 bases respectively, with 11 bases between them. Germline assignment: CDR1 SGHVS and CDR2 FNYEAQ. Details on this clonotype: The antigen remains undetermined.

Molecular barcoded adaptors covering alpha/delta and beta/gamma chains were used on roughly 400 ng RNA. TCRdb reprocessed the reads via MiXCR and lists one record per CDR3 protein. The table includes about 38,000 distinct CDR3 sequences, roughly an eighth detected once. Sampling of bone marrow took place during active disease in every patient. The clonotype originates from a donor at least 40 years old with multiple myeloma. The V call is TRBV7-6, the J call TRBJ2-1; no clear D gene. The sample was a population of CD138-negative cells sorted from bone marrow. The CDR3 sequence: CASSPTASSYNEQFF. In DNA, the CDR3 is TGTGCCAGCAGCCCGACTGCGAGCTCCTACAATGAGCAGTTCTTC.